The clone carrying this T cell receptor beta chain was seen ten or more times. This sample was included in a study of early T cells in non-severe SARS-CoV-2 infection. In germline, CDR1 is KGHSH, CDR2 LQKENI. The V gene lost 4 bases and the J gene lost 0 bases, with 6 bases spanning the gap. The CDR3 runs to 13 residues. MiXCR was run by TCRdb on the 5' RACE reads, yielding one entry per CDR3 protein. The sample holds 74,000 or so distinct CDR3 sequences; more than 9% are singletons and the top ten take around 4%. Sequencing was performed on whole blood. The TCR was taken from an adult who was a healthcare worker with PCR-confirmed SARS-CoV-2 infection or an uninfected control (not recorded which). The chain recombines TRBV18 with TRBJ2-5; D unclear. The CDR3 loop is CASSRPYQETQYF. The CDR3 DNA sequence: TGTGCCAGCTCACGGCCGTACCAAGAGACCCAGTACTTC.